The sequence of this T cell receptor beta chain was determined in a study of blood T cell repertoires in COVID-19. The germline V gene encodes CDR1 SGHTA and CDR2 FQGNSA. The ends lost 1 base at V and 5 bases at J; junction bases unmatched: 7. The CDR3 sequence is 16 residues long. Per the authors' pipeline: Amplification of reference gene primers was used by the study to estimate nucleated cell counts. The repertoire was sequenced with immunoSEQ multiplex PCR; TCRdb's copy has only in-frame clones and lacks some. For V, J and clone size, that table is used; D and trimming come from the DNA. Of some 80,000 clones detected, 85% to 90% appear once; the ten largest clones hold about 2.4%.

The sequence came from a human donor in a cohort sampled during active COVID-19. Sequences were obtained from peripheral blood. This chain links TRBV7-2 with TRBJ2-1, with TRBD2 matching over 8 bases. The CDR3 bases are TGTGCCAGCAGCTTAGACCTGTGGCGGGGGGACAATGAGCAGTTCTTC. This translates into CASSLDLWRGDNEQFF.